This TCR beta chain appears in the sequencing data of a study of CXCR4 blockade with PD-1 therapy in pancreatic cancer. Study-level points and caveats: Only TCRbeta chains were sequenced here. Tumors were clonally expanded, mean 0.14 versus 0.05 in healthy blood. Convergent selection by common tumor antigens was suggested by nucleotide rearrangement counts.

This clone appeared once. Its specificity is unknown. The archived tumor blocks came from patients without neoadjuvant therapy before resection. V was clipped by 2 bases and J by 7 bases, with 12 bases between them. Germline V gene lookup returns CDR1 LGHNT and CDR2 FRNRAP. The CDR3 has 14 amino acids. TCRdb's table, derived via immunoSEQ multiplex PCR, lists solely in-frame clones and lacks some. Here the sample spans about 8,100 clones, under 60% being singletons. This chain connects TRBV12-5 to TRBJ2-1; the D is unclear. This TCR was recovered from a human donor with pancreatic ductal adenocarcinoma. Input material: tumor tissue. DNA of the CDR3: TGTGCTAGTGGTTTGCACGGAGCGTTGAATGAGCAGTTCTTC. It is translated as CASGLHGALNEQFF.